A single sample gave rise to the 30 T cell receptor beta chains below, sequenced in a study of blood T cells in healthy people across ages. Sample-barcoded 5' priming and a J-beta primer mix drove a second PCR of about 6 to 11 cycles. One entry per CDR3 protein results from TCRdb running MiXCR on the 5' RACE reads. The table lists around 1,600,000 distinct CDR3 sequences, approximately 42% of them singletons. The material sequenced was blood. Source of these receptors: a woman aged 18 to 35 in good health.

This clonotype was detected a few times. This sequence joins TRBV6-2 or TRBV6-3 and TRBJ2-3; 7 nucleotides align to TRBD1. Germline V gene lookup returns CDR1 MNHEY and CDR2 SVGEGT. This CDR3 spans 14 amino acids. J was trimmed by 7 bases and V by 4 bases; bases with no gene match: 8. CDR3 amino acids: CASSSLQGEYTQYF. The CDR3 region has the DNA TGTGCCAGCAGTTCTCTGCAGGGGGAATATACGCAGTATTTT.

This clonotype was recorded a few times. This chain links TRBV6-2 or TRBV6-3 with TRBJ2-1; D gene ambiguous. The germline CDR1 and CDR2 sequences are MNHEY and SVGEGT. V was shortened by 5 bases and J by 0 bases, with 8 bases between the two germline ends. The CDR3 totals 14 residues. The CDR3 bases are TGTGCCAGCAGTGACGCGGACTCCTACAATGAGCAGTTCTTC. Translating it yields CASSDADSYNEQFF.

The J gene is TRBJ1-1, the V gene TRBV2; TRBD1 agrees at 10 bases. The CDR3 spans 15 residues. J was trimmed by 6 bases and V by 5 bases; bases with no gene match: 9. Per the germline V gene, CDR1 is SNHLY and CDR2 is FYNNEI. The CDR3 here is CASSNRQGAISEAFF. CDR3 coding DNA: TGTGCCAGCAGTAACAGACAGGGGGCAATCTCTGAAGCTTTCTTT.

This chain links TRBV5-1 with TRBJ2-1; no clear D. Germline CDR1 and CDR2: SGHRS and YFSETQ. The V and J ends lost 0 bases and 2 bases respectively, with 12 bases between them. The CDR3 runs to 16 residues. CDR3: CASSLASSSAYNEQFF. In nucleotides, the CDR3 is TGCGCCAGCAGCTTGGCCTCTTCGTCAGCCTACAATGAGCAGTTCTTC.

The chain is built from TRBV2 and TRBJ1-4; D might be TRBD1 (5 bases). CDR3 size: 14 residues. V lost 4 bases, J lost 5 bases, and 11 bases lay in between. Looked up from germline, CDR1 is SNHLY and CDR2 is FYNNEI. Here the CDR3 reads CASSAEGKNEKLFF. In DNA, the CDR3 is TGTGCCAGCAGTGCGGAGGGGAAGAATGAAAAACTGTTTTTT.

The CDR3 region is CASSLARGLADTDTQYF. The CDR3 nucleotides read TGTGCCAGCAGCTTAGCGCGGGGACTAGCGGACACAGATACGCAGTATTTT. The J gene is TRBJ2-3, the V gene TRBV7-6; TRBD2 matches 11 bases. The CDR3 spans 17 residues. V lost 0 bases and J lost 2; bases outside the gene matches: 4. CDR1 and CDR2 from the germline V gene are SGHVS and FNYEAQ.

The chain employs TRBV10-3 and TRBJ2-7, with D perhaps matching TRBD2 (5 bases). V was trimmed by 4 bases and J by 4 bases, leaving 11 bases between them. The CDR3 covers 13 residues. Germline V CDR1 and CDR2: ENHRY, SYGVKD. The CDR3 DNA reads as TGTGCCATCAGTGGACCGGGGAGTTACGAGCAGTACTTC. Translating gives CAISGPGSYEQYF.

The chain links TRBV5-1 to TRBJ2-5, with TRBD2 matching 10 bases. This CDR3 is built from 16 residues. Germline CDR1 and CDR2: SGHRS and YFSETQ. The V gene end was trimmed by 3 bases and the J gene end by 11 bases; junction bases not matched to a gene: 16. In nucleotides, the CDR3 is TGCGCCAGCAGCTGGACTAGCGGAAAATCCTACAATGAGCAGTACTTC. Its protein product is CASSWTSGKSYNEQYF.

This clonotype was seen once. One end of the junction fails to match germline, which may point to a read error. The chain links TRBV7-9 to TRBJ2-5, with D possibly being TRBD2 (5 bases). The CDR3 length is 12 residues. CDR1 and CDR2 from the germline V gene are SEHNR and FQNEAQ (reference sequence). CDR3 sequence: CASNQLGETQCF. CDR3 in DNA: TGTGCCAGCAACCAACTCGGGGAGACCCAGTGCTTC. Looking up the rest from reference TRBV7-9 and TRBJ2-5 gives the full variable domain: DTGVSQNPRHKITKRGQNVTFRCDPISEHNRLYWYRQTLGQGPEFLTYFQNEAQLEKSRLLSDRFSAERPKGSFSTLEIQRTEQGDSAMYLCASNQLGETQCFGPGTRLLVL.

The chain uses TRBV11-2 and TRBJ2-1; 11 bases agree with TRBD1. V dropped 5 bases and J dropped 6; count of bases not matched to a gene: 12. Germline V gene sequence: CDR1 SGHAT, CDR2 FQNNGV. CDR3 length equals 17 residues. CDR3 bases: TGTGCCAGCAGCCGTGCCCCCGGGACAGGGGGACTCAATGAGCAGTTCTTC. It codes for CASSRAPGTGGLNEQFF.

This clonotype was seen once. The chain recombines TRBV20-1 with TRBJ2-3, with 9 bases aligning to TRBD2. This CDR3 is 17 amino acids long. Germline V gene sequence: CDR1 DFQATT, CDR2 SNEGSKA (reference sequence). V shed 0 bases and J 1 base; nucleotides not matched to a gene: 8. Written as DNA, the CDR3 is TGCAGTGCTAGAGACGGGGGTACTAGCGGGCGCACAGATACGCAGTATTTT. It is translated as CSARDGGTSGRTDTQYF.

V usage is TRBV5-1 and J usage is TRBJ1-1; possible D gene TRBD1, 6 bases. V was cut by 4 bases and J by 11 bases, with 18 bases left in between. The CDR3 extends over 13 amino acids. From germline, CDR1 is SGHRS and CDR2 YFSETQ. CDR3 sequence reads: CASSRTYKGEAFF. CDR3 nucleotides: TGCGCCAGCAGCAGGACATATAAGGGGGAGGCTTTCTTT.

V and J are TRBV30 and TRBJ1-6; D gene ambiguous. The CDR3 has 14 amino acids. Looked up from germline, CDR1 is GTSNPN and CDR2 is SVGIG (reference sequence). Trimming left V 8 bases short and J 7 bases short, with 18 bases between. This CDR3 is CAGYTPTGNSPLHF. The CDR3 DNA sequence: TGTGCCGGGTATACACCGACGGGGAATTCACCCCTCCACTTT. The full variable domain, with the rest looked up from reference TRBV30 and TRBJ1-6, is SQTIHQWPATLVQPVGSPLSLECTVEGTSNPNLYWYRQAAGRGLQLLFYSVGIGQISSEVPQNLSASRPQDRQFILSSKKLLLSDSGFYLCAGYTPTGNSPLHFGNGTRLTVT.

This clonotype was seen more than once but under ten times. The chain recombines TRBV28 with TRBJ2-7; TRBD1 matches 9 bases. Germline V lookup: CDR1 MDHEN, CDR2 SYDVKM. V lost 5 bases to trimming and J lost 1 base; unmatched junction nucleotides: 9. The CDR3 covers 16 residues. Written as DNA, the CDR3 is TGTGCCAGCAGTACCCGGACAGGGGTACTATCCTACGAGCAGTACTTC. It specifies CASSTRTGVLSYEQYF.

The chain employs TRBV6-5 and TRBJ2-1; D may be TRBD1 or TRBD2 (5 bases each). CDR1 MNHEY and CDR2 SVGAGI come from the germline V gene. With 4 bases removed from V and 5 bases from J, the gap between germline ends came to 9 bases. This CDR3 has 13 amino acids. The DNA for the CDR3 is TGTGCCAGCAGTTGGGACGCTAACAATGAGCAGTTCTTC. Protein: CASSWDANNEQFF.

This clonotype was seen a handful of times. This chain uses TRBV7-9 with TRBJ2-1; D is uncertain. V gave up 5 bases and J gave up 9 bases, with 8 bases separating them. Germline V gene lookup returns CDR1 SEHNR and CDR2 FQNEAQ (reference sequence). There are 11 residues in the CDR3. The DNA for the CDR3 is TGTGCCAGCAGCCCTTCGAGTGAGCAGTTCTTC. It specifies CASSPSSEQFF.

A single count supports this clonotype. This chain links TRBV28 with TRBJ1-5; tentatively, D is TRBD1 (5 bases). The CDR3 totals 14 residues. V lost 10 bases to trimming and J lost 2 bases, with 15 bases between them. CDR1 and CDR2 (germline): MDHEN, SYDVKM. The CDR3 spells CATIVAGGNQPQHF. CDR3 nucleotides: TGTGCCACCATCGTTGCGGGGGGCAATCAGCCCCAGCATTTT.

The rearrangement joins TRBV7-2 to TRBJ1-1; D uncertain. Trimming took 6 bases from V and 4 from J, leaving 15 bases between them. CDR3 length: 14 amino acids. From germline, CDR1 is SGHTA and CDR2 FQGNSA. The CDR3 is CASRLTGRSTEAFF. DNA for the CDR3: TGTGCCAGCAGACTGACTGGGAGGAGCACTGAAGCTTTCTTT.

This clonotype was counted between two and nine times. This chain joins TRBV29-1 and TRBJ2-3; tentative D call: TRBD2 (5 bases). Trimming stripped 4 bases from V and 7 bases from J, with 9 bases between. This CDR3 is built from 11 residues. CDR1 is SQVTM and CDR2 is ANQGSEA in the germline V gene. The CDR3 region has the DNA TGCAGCGTTGGCGGGCTTTATACGCAGTATTTT. Translated: CSVGGLYTQYF.

This clonotype showed up just a few times. The V gene is TRBV10-3, the J gene TRBJ2-7, with D possibly called TRBD1 or TRBD2 (6 bases each). This CDR3 is 14 amino acids long. Germline CDR1 and CDR2: ENHRY and SYGVKD. Trimming took 2 bases from V and 2 from J, leaving 10 bases between them. CDR3 DNA sequence: TGTGCCATCAGTGAGCGGGGGCCTGCCTACGAGCAGTACTTC. As protein: CAISERGPAYEQYF.

This clonotype was counted ten times or more. The chain carries TRBV10-3 and TRBJ2-1; D might be TRBD2 (5 bases). CDR3 size: 14 residues. The germline CDR1 and CDR2 sequences are ENHRY and SYGVKD. V was clipped by 4 bases and J by 4 bases, with 11 bases between them. The CDR3 nucleotides are TGTGCCATCAGTGGTGGACTCCCGTACAATGAGCAGTTCTTC. It translates to CAISGGLPYNEQFF.

The V call is TRBV15, the J call TRBJ2-7; D possibly corresponds to TRBD1 (5 bases). Germline V CDR1 and CDR2: LNHNV, YYDKDF (reference sequence). This CDR3 is built from 15 residues. Trimming removed 0 bases at V and 3 bases at J, with 12 bases between. The CDR3 region is CATSRDRQGSYEQYF. CDR3 nucleotide sequence: TGTGCCACCAGCAGAGATCGGCAGGGTAGCTACGAGCAGTACTTC.

The chain recombines TRBV12-3 or TRBV12-4 with TRBJ2-6, with D unresolved. The germline V and J ends were trimmed by 4 bases and 0 bases, with 10 bases remaining between them. This CDR3 comprises 16 residues. In nucleotides, the CDR3 is TGTGCCAGCAGTTCGGGCGGAAACTCTGGGGCCAACGTCCTGACTTTC. It is translated as CASSSGGNSGANVLTF.

V usage is TRBV25-1 and J usage is TRBJ2-3; 7 nucleotides line up with TRBD2. The CDR3 consists of 16 residues. Germline V CDR1 and CDR2: MGHDK, SYGVNS. Losses at the gene ends were 5 bases for V and 0 bases for J; bases not matched to a gene: 8. The CDR3 DNA reads TGTGCCAGCAGTTCTGAGGCTAGCGGTAGCACAGATACGCAGTATTTT. This encodes CASSSEASGSTDTQYF.

CDR3 loop: CSATRQGPGTEAFF. CDR3 bases: TGCAGTGCTACCCGACAGGGGCCGGGCACTGAAGCTTTCTTT. This chain uses TRBV20-1 with TRBJ1-1, with 8 bases fitting TRBD1. CDR1 and CDR2 from the germline V gene are DFQATT and SNEGSKA (reference sequence). This CDR3 spans 14 amino acids. Unmatched junction bases numbered 8, after V lost 4 bases and J lost 4 bases.

As concerns this clonotype: Sequence at one end of the junction differs from germline and may be a read error. This CDR3 reads CASSYLPQGRFGCTF. CDR3 coding DNA: TGTGCCAGCAGTTACCTCCCACAGGGAAGGTTTGGCTGCACCTTC. V is TRBV27 and J is TRBJ1-2; possibly TRBD1 for D (6 bases). The CDR3 runs 15 residues. Per germline, CDR1 MNHEY and CDR2 SMNVEV (reference sequence).

In its sample, this clonotype was seen a few times. The chain's CDR3 is CASSGGGGGPYNEQFF. The DNA of the CDR3 is TGTGCCAGCAGTGGCGGTGGAGGGGGCCCCTACAATGAGCAGTTCTTC. The chain is built from TRBV6-1 and TRBJ2-1, with a possible D match to TRBD1 (7 bases). The CDR3 has 16 residues. The germline gives CDR1 MNHNS, CDR2 SASEGT. V dropped 4 bases and J dropped 2 bases, with 15 bases sitting between them.

V usage is TRBV9 and J usage is TRBJ2-4, with D maybe TRBD2 (6 bases). The CDR3 length is 13 residues. Germline values: CDR1 SGDLS, CDR2 YYNGEE. Trimming took 7 bases from V and 13 from J, leaving 21 bases between them. The CDR3 DNA is TGTGCCAGCCGCGGGGCGCGAAACAATGAGCAGTACTTC. Encoded protein: CASRGARNNEQYF.

This chain uses TRBV6-6 with TRBJ1-5; 9 nucleotides line up with TRBD1. V lost 6 bases to trimming and J lost 2 bases; unmatched junction nucleotides: 11. CDR1 and CDR2 from the germline V gene are MNHNY and SVGAGI (reference sequence). The CDR3 length is 17 residues. The CDR3 is CASSAGTGKSGNQPQHF. The CDR3 region has the DNA TGTGCCAGCAGCGCCGGGACAGGGAAGTCGGGCAATCAGCCCCAGCATTTT.

The chain couples TRBV6-5 to TRBJ2-3; TRBD2 matches at 9 bases. Trimming removed 2 bases from V and 7 bases from J; junction bases left unmatched: 4. In germline, CDR1 is MNHEY, CDR2 SVGAGI. The CDR3 sequence is 14 residues long. The CDR3 nucleotides are TGTGCCAGCAGTTACGGCGGGGGGGCCCATACGCAGTATTTT. Its translation is CASSYGGGAHTQYF.